What follows describes a single T cell receptor beta chain. The CDR3 end falls 3 residues outside the read, so it is completed with the germline J gene. The record originates from a study of T cells in women clearing cervical HPV infection. Using immunoSEQ multiplex PCR, the repertoire was profiled, and TCRdb retains in-frame clones only, with some absent. The sample totals tens of thousands of clones; its top ten clones hold approximately 9%. This CDR3 comprises 13 residues. In germline, CDR1 is GTSNPN, CDR2 SVGIG (reference sequence). The clonotype was recovered from a woman between 18 and 70 years old with a cervical HPV16 infection that either progressed to CIN3+ or cleared (not recorded which). The material sequenced was blood buffy coat. The V call is TRBV30, the J call TRBJ1-2; no reliable D call. This chain's CDR3 is CAWSDEGLGGYTF. The CDR3 DNA, read in part, is TGTGCCTGGAGTGATGAAGGGCTTGGGGGC.